The source of this TCR beta chain is a study of blood T cell repertoires in COVID-19 (dated by TCRdb to about 2020). For the study in its entirety: Samples from collaborators originated in the United States, Italy and Spain and spanned both the acute and convalescent phases of COVID-19. Subjects who had been exposed to COVID-19, were actively infected with it, or had recovered from it provided the deeply sampled blood TCRbeta repertoires that made up the dataset. The samples were drawn from the first 160 participants of the ongoing ImmuneRACE study and from 1,254 subjects provided by 6 global collaborators. The repertoires were made available in a free public database intended to serve as a resource for research on the immune response to SARS-CoV-2. The sample metadata nearly always contained a de-identified subject ID, COVID-19 status, age in years and sex. The prospective study material was composed of cDNA or gDNA derived from T cells, B-cell-depleted T cells, or PBMCs. Where available, HLA class I and class II types were taken from metadata supplied by the sample provider and were not determined by assay-based typing.

In the germline V gene (reference sequence), CDR1 corresponds to PRHDT and CDR2 to FYEKMQ. The CDR3 covers 15 residues, taking in both the cysteine and the phenylalanine. Just CDR3 DNA is preserved here, 45 bases in frame from base 1. Trimming leaves V shorter by 4 bases and J shorter by 9 bases, with the junction holding 5 bases beyond the gene matches. Overall study outcomes, separate from this receptor: The amount of clinical and demographic metadata varied by source and participant and was provided uncurated.

On this clone: What antigen it recognizes has not been identified. Per-base quality was not reported, and no clone a single base away is much larger than it.

TCRbeta CDR3 regions were amplified from genomic DNA using the immunoSEQ Assay, a bias-controlled multiplex PCR. From the authors' description of their analysis: The number of nucleated cells in each sample was estimated from the amplification of reference gene primers within the assay. Sequence reads were collapsed and filtered to measure the absolute abundance of every unique TCRbeta CDR3 rearrangement. For each sample, productive Simpson clonality was calculated by taking the square root of Simpson's diversity index across productive rearrangements. TCRdb limited this immuneACCESS table to in-frame rearrangements with V and J called. A share of clones is missing; checked studies link under half to unresolved V genes, and the rest is unexplained. V, J and clone size were drawn from that table, and D and trimming were deduced from the DNA. Within this sample are roughly 430,000 clones, with roughly 90% of them counted one time only. The top ten clones comprise approximately 1.5% of the sample.

Participants in the prospective study were enrolled through a virtual design, were aged roughly 18 to 95 years, and lived in fewer than 30 United States geographic areas. In the prospective study, participants were assigned to cohorts based on the clinical history participants reported in a screening survey and a study questionnaire. Exposed participants had been in contact with someone with a PCR-confirmed or clinician-diagnosed COVID-19 case within 2 weeks of study entry. Each participant in the prospective study had whole blood, serum and a nasopharyngeal or oropharyngeal swab collected by mobile phlebotomists. Prospective study participants could optionally give additional blood draws and questionnaires over an approximately 2-month period. Prospective study blood samples were shipped either frozen or at room temperature before DNA extraction.

The chain uses TRBV13 and TRBJ2-1, with TRBD2 identical over 14 junction bases. What was sequenced was PBMCs or T cells enriched from blood (not recorded which). This clonotype originated in a woman aged 18 to 35 who had been exposed to COVID-19. In nucleotides, the sequence is TGTGCCAGCAGCTCGCCGGGACTAGCGGGGGCTGAGCAGTTCTTC. Its protein reads: CASSSPGLAGAEQFF.